This note documents a single T cell receptor (beta chain) sequence. Per the original data handling: By means of reference gene primer amplification, nucleated cell counts were estimated. Assay used: immunoSEQ multiplex PCR; TCRdb lists only in-frame clones, some missing. D and trimming come from the DNA, and the V and J calls and clone size come from that table. Of about 190,000 clones listed, around 80% were seen once; the top ten hold approximately 2.9%. The source of the sample is a study of blood T cell repertoires in COVID-19. In the study overall: Specimens from acute and convalescent COVID-19 originated in the United States, Italy and Spain. PBMCs, B-cell-depleted T cells, or T cells provided the cDNA or gDNA that made up the material.

V shed 4 bases and J 9 bases; nucleotides not matched to a gene: 7. Per germline, CDR1 LGHDT and CDR2 YNNKEL (reference sequence). This CDR3 has 15 residues. The rearrangement links TRBV3-1 (or the pseudogene TRBV3-2) to TRBJ2-1, with 12 nucleotides matching TRBD2. The specimen was peripheral blood. This TCR came from a woman at least 80 years old with active or convalescent COVID-19. The CDR3 spells CASSRFLAGGSEQFF. The CDR3 region has the DNA TGTGCCAGCAGCCGATTTCTAGCGGGGGGGTCTGAGCAGTTCTTC.